Reported below is one TCR beta chain. The sample is drawn from a study of long-term antiretroviral therapy in people with HIV. This was the immunoSEQ v3.0 assay at survey level. TCRdb keeps only in-frame clones here, not all; method: immunoSEQ multiplex PCR. Among about 17,000 clones listed, about 81% were seen once. From germline, CDR1 is GTSNPN and CDR2 SVGIG (reference sequence). The length of the CDR3 is 13 residues. V lost 2 bases and J lost 4; bases outside the gene matches: 4. The input for sequencing was unsorted PBMCs, taken 0.3 years before starting antiretroviral therapy. This receptor was taken from a middle-aged man with HIV. J is TRBJ1-2 and V is TRBV30; 7 bases agree with TRBD1. For the CDR3, the DNA is TGTGCCTGGAGTTACGGGACAGCCTATGGCTACACCTTC. Amino acid sequence: CAWSYGTAYGYTF.